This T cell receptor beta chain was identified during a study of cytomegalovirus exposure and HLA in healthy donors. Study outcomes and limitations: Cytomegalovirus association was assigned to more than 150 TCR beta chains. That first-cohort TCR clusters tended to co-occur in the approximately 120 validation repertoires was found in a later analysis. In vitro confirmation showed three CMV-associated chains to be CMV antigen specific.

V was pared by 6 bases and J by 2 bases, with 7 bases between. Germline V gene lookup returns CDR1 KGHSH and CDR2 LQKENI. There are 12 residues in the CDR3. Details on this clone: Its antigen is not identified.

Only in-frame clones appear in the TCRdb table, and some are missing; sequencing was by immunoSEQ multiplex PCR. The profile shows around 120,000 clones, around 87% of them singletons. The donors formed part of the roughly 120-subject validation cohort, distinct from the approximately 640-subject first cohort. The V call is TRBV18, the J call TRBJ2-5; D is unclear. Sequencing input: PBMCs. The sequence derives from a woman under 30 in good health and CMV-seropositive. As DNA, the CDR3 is TGTGCCAGCTCGCCCTATCAAGAGACCCAGTACTTC. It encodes CASSPYQETQYF.